This record looks at one T cell receptor (beta chain) sequence and its context. These data come from a study of blood T cell repertoires in COVID-19. Whole-study context: Specimens from acute and convalescent COVID-19 originated in the United States, Italy and Spain. Nucleic acid was either cDNA or gDNA, and it came from T cells, B-cell-depleted T cells, or PBMCs.

It was within 2 weeks before study entry that exposed participants met a COVID-19 case. The authors' processing: Using reference gene primer amplification, nucleated cell counts were estimated. Clones were sequenced by immunoSEQ multiplex PCR, and TCRdb holds only the in-frame ones, with some missing. The DNA was the basis for D and trimming; V, J and clone size are from that table. The repertoire holds 150,000 or so clones, about nine tenths seen once, with approximately 4% in the top ten. Germline-derived CDR1 and CDR2 are SGHTA and FQGTGA. This CDR3 has 15 residues. J lost 6 bases, V lost 6 bases, and 12 bases had no gene match.

This TCR was recovered from a woman in her forties who had been exposed to COVID-19. The sample taken for sequencing was PBMCs or T cells enriched from blood (not recorded which). The chain joins TRBV7-3 to TRBJ1-2; 8 bases map to TRBD1. CDR3 amino acids: CASSRAGTGSDGYTF. The CDR3, as DNA: TGTGCCAGCAGTCGCGCCGGGACAGGAAGCGATGGCTACACCTTC.